Listed below are T cell receptor beta chains from one sample, sequenced in a study of post-analysis software for immune sequencing data. MiXCR, applied by TCRdb to the PCR reads, yields one record per CDR3 protein. The sample lists more than 450,000 distinct CDR3 sequences; around 34% were seen once. Material: blood. Receptors originate from a girl between 2 and 17 years old with multiple sclerosis. Each CDR3 is given with its conserved first and last residue. Fields, in order: CDR3 length, D gene, J gene, clone size, V gene, CDR3 protein, CDR3 DNA. A D gene is named only where the DNA matches it firmly. Part of the rows lack a size; the others show once, few, many or a class for expanded clones.

>13|.|TRBJ2-5|.|TRBV27
CTSSFAGRETQYF
TGTACCAGCAGTTTCGCAGGACGAGAGACCCAGTACTTC
>15|.|TRBJ1-1|few|TRBV25-1
CASSESQSGNTEAFF
TGTGCCAGCAGTGAATCCCAGTCGGGGAACACTGAAGCTTTCTTT
>15|.|TRBJ2-1|.|TRBV6-2/TRBV6-3
CASSYWGTRDNEQFF
TGTGCCAGCAGTTACTGGGGGACACGCGACAATGAGCAGTTCTTC
>16|.|TRBJ2-5|.|TRBV7-3
CASSLGGTTPGETQYF
TGTGCCAGCAGCTTAGGGGGTACCACGCCAGGAGAGACCCAGTACTTC
>13|.|TRBJ1-1|.|TRBV6-6
CASIGAEDTEAFF
TGTGCCAGCATTGGAGCAGAGGACACTGAAGCTTTCTTT
>20|TRBD1|TRBJ1-2|.|TRBV7-2
CASSTYSLDRGPRYNYGYTF
TGTGCCAGCAGCACCTATTCCTTGGACAGGGGACCGCGTTATAACTATGGCTACACCTTC
>12|.|TRBJ2-4|.|TRBV20-1
CSASSRGDIQYF
TGCAGTGCTAGTAGTAGGGGGGACATTCAGTACTTC
>15|.|TRBJ2-7|.|TRBV29-1
CSVELRMESGYEQYF
TGCAGCGTTGAATTAAGGATGGAGTCGGGCTACGAGCAGTACTTC
>15|.|TRBJ2-7|.|TRBV4-1
CASSHPGKVPGEQYF
TGCGCCAGCAGCCATCCGGGTAAAGTACCTGGCGAGCAGTACTTC
>14|.|TRBJ1-5|few|TRBV20-1
CSARVSQLEQPQHF
TGCAGTGCTAGAGTGAGCCAGTTAGAGCAGCCCCAGCATTTT
>18|.|TRBJ2-1|.|TRBV27
CASSLFWLAPSSYNGQFF
TGTGCCAGCAGTTTATTCTGGCTAGCCCCGAGCTCCTACAATGGGCAGTTCTTC
>14|.|TRBJ2-3|.|TRBV11-2
CASSFGLSTDTQYF
TGTGCCAGCAGCTTCGGACTGAGCACAGATACGCAGTATTTT
>15|.|TRBJ2-3|.|TRBV7-2
CASSLVRVDTDTQYF
TGTGCCAGCAGCTTAGTTCGGGTCGACACAGATACGCAGTATTTT
>13|.|TRBJ1-1|once|TRBV7-8
CASRNSWDTEAFF
TGTGCCAGCAGAAACTCTTGGGACACTGAAGCTTTCTTT
>18|.|TRBJ2-1|.|TRBV2
CASSEALKGGSSYNEQFF
TGTGCCAGCAGTGAAGCGCTTAAAGGGGGGAGCTCCTACAATGAGCAGTTCTTC
>13|TRBD1|TRBJ2-1|.|TRBV5-1
CASSFTGGREQFF
TGCGCCAGCAGCTTTACAGGGGGACGTGAGCAGTTCTTC
>17|TRBD2|TRBJ2-3|.|TRBV2
CASVGTSGGTRTDTQYF
TGTGCCAGCGTGGGGACTAGCGGGGGCACGCGCACAGATACGCAGTATTTT
>13|.|TRBJ2-3|.|TRBV29-1
CSAGTPNTDTQYF
TGCAGCGCCGGGACTCCCAACACAGATACGCAGTATTTT
>19|TRBD2|TRBJ2-1|few|TRBV7-3
CASSFLPSGGLSSYNEQFF
TGTGCCAGCAGCTTTCTACCTAGCGGGGGTCTAAGCTCCTACAATGAGCAGTTCTTC
>14|.|TRBJ2-3|.|TRBV3-1
CASSPIVTRDTQYF
TGTGCCAGCAGCCCCATCGTTACTAGGGATACGCAGTATTTT
>14|.|TRBJ1-1|.|TRBV11-2
CASSFRGLGTEAFF
TGTGCCAGCAGCTTCCGGGGGCTTGGTACTGAAGCTTTCTTT
>13|.|TRBJ2-7|.|TRBV3-1
CASSQDDQGEQYF
TGTGCCAGCAGCCAAGATGATCAGGGCGAGCAGTACTTC
>14|.|TRBJ2-7|.|TRBV2
CASSEDWWEEAQYF
TGTGCCAGCAGTGAAGATTGGTGGGAAGAGGCCCAGTACTTC
>16|TRBD1|TRBJ1-5|.|TRBV11-2
CASSLGIQGGDQPQHF
TGTGCCAGCAGCTTAGGAATACAGGGGGGAGATCAGCCCCAGCATTTT
>13|TRBD2|TRBJ2-1|.|TRBV20-1
CSARGTSGGEQFF
TGCAGTGCCCGTGGGACTAGCGGGGGGGAGCAGTTCTTC
>11|.|TRBJ1-1|.|TRBV20-1
CSAGRTGEAFF
TGCAGTGCTGGGCGGACGGGTGAAGCTTTCTTT
>14|.|TRBJ2-1|.|TRBV5-1
CASSWKGPHNEQFF
TGCGCCAGCAGCTGGAAAGGCCCACACAATGAGCAGTTCTTC
>15|.|TRBJ2-5|.|TRBV7-6
CASSSGVDYQETQYF
TGTGCCAGCAGCTCAGGGGTAGATTACCAAGAGACCCAGTACTTC
>13|.|TRBJ2-7|.|TRBV10-3
CAISEPNGESQYF
TGTGCCATCAGTGAGCCAAACGGGGAGTCCCAGTACTTC
>14|.|TRBJ2-5|few|TRBV4-2
CASSPEQDRETQYF
TGTGCCAGCAGCCCCGAGCAGGATCGAGAGACCCAGTACTTC
>14|TRBD1|TRBJ2-5|many|TRBV20-1
CSAEGPGQQETQYF
TGCAGTGCCGAAGGGCCGGGACAGCAAGAGACCCAGTACTTC
>14|.|TRBJ2-1|few|TRBV7-3
CASSSGVADDEQFF
TGTGCCAGCAGTTCCGGGGTAGCGGACGATGAGCAGTTCTTC
>15|.|TRBJ1-4|few|TRBV2
CASSELLRRDEKLFF
TGTGCCAGCAGTGAACTTTTAAGGCGTGATGAAAAACTGTTTTTT
>14|.|TRBJ2-3|.|TRBV11-2
CASSPGRATDTQYF
TGTGCCAGCAGCCCAGGAAGGGCCACAGATACGCAGTATTTT
>14|.|TRBJ2-7|few|TRBV28
CASSGQPPSYEQYF
TGTGCCAGCAGTGGACAGCCGCCATCCTACGAGCAGTACTTC
>14|TRBD1|TRBJ2-1|.|TRBV10-3
CAISELQGDNEQFF
TGTGCCATCAGTGAGTTACAGGGGGACAATGAGCAGTTCTTC
>14|.|TRBJ2-4|few|TRBV29-1
CSVVPSRAKNIQYF
TGCAGCGTTGTTCCTAGCAGAGCCAAAAACATTCAGTACTTC
>15|TRBD1|TRBJ2-5|few|TRBV11-2
CASSLDRGRQETQYF
TGTGCCAGCAGCTTGGACAGGGGGCGCCAAGAGACCCAGTACTTC
>16|.|TRBJ2-5|few|TRBV7-6
CASSLETAGLRETQYF
TGTGCCAGCAGCTTAGAGACCGCGGGTTTGCGAGAGACCCAGTACTTC
>14|.|TRBJ2-3|.|TRBV2
CASSEVIGTDTQYF
TGTGCCAGCAGTGAAGTAATTGGCACAGATACGCAGTATTTT
>15|.|TRBJ2-5|.|TRBV6-5
CASSYAKTRPGTQYF
TGTGCCAGCAGTTACGCAAAGACTAGGCCGGGGACCCAGTACTTC
>12|TRBD2|TRBJ2-3|few|TRBV20-1
CSCPGRVDTQYF
TGCAGCTGCCCCGGGAGGGTAGATACGCAGTATTTT
>15|TRBD2|TRBJ2-3|.|TRBV20-1
CSAPGTRIWADTQYF
TGCAGTGCACCCGGGACTAGAATATGGGCAGATACGCAGTATTTT
>15|.|TRBJ1-2|once|TRBV5-1
CASSLGQSTNYGYTF
TGCGCCAGCAGCTTGGGGCAGTCCACTAACTATGGCTACACCTTC
>14|.|TRBJ2-7|.|TRBV14
CASSHLDSLGEQYF
TGTGCCAGCAGCCATCTGGACAGTCTAGGCGAGCAGTACTTC